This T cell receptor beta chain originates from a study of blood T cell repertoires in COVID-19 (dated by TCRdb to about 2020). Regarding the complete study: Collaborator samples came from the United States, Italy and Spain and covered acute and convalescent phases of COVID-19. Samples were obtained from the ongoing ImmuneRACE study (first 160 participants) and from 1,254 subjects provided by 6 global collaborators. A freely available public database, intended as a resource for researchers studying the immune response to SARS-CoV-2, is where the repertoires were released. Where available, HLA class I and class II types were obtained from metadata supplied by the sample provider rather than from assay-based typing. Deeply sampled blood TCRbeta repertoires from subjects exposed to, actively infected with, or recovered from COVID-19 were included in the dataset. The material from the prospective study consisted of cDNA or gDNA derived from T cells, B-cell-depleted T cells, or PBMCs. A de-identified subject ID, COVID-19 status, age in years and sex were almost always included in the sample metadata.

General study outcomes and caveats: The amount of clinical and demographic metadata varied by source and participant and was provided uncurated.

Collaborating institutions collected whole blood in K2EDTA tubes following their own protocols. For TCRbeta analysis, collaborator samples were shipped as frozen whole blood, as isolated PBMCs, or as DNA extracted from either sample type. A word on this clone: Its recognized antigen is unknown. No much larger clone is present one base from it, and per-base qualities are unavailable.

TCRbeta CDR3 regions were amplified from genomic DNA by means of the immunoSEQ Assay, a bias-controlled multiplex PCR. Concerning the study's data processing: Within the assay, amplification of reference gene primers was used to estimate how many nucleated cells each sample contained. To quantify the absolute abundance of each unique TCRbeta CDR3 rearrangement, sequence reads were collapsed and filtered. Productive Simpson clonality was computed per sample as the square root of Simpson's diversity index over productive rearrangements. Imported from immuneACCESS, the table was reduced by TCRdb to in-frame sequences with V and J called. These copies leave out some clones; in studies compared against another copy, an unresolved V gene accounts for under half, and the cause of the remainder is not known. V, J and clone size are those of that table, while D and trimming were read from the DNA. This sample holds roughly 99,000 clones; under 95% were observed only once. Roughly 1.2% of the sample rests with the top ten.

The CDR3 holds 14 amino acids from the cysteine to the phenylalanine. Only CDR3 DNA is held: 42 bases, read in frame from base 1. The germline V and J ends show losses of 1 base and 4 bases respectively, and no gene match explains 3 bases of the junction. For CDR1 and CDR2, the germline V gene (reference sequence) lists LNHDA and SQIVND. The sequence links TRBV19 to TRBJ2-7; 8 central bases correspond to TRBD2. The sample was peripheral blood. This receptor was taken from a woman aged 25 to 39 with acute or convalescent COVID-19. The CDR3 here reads CASSIGLAGYEQYF. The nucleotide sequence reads TGTGCCAGTAGTATAGGATTAGCGGGATACGAGCAGTACTTC. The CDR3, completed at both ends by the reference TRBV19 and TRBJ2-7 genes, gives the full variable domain DGGITQSPKYLFRKEGQNVTLSCEQNLNHDAMYWYRQDPGQGLRLIYYSQIVNDFQKGDIAEGYSVSREKKESFPLTVTSAQKNPTAFYLCASSIGLAGYEQYFGPGTRLTVT.